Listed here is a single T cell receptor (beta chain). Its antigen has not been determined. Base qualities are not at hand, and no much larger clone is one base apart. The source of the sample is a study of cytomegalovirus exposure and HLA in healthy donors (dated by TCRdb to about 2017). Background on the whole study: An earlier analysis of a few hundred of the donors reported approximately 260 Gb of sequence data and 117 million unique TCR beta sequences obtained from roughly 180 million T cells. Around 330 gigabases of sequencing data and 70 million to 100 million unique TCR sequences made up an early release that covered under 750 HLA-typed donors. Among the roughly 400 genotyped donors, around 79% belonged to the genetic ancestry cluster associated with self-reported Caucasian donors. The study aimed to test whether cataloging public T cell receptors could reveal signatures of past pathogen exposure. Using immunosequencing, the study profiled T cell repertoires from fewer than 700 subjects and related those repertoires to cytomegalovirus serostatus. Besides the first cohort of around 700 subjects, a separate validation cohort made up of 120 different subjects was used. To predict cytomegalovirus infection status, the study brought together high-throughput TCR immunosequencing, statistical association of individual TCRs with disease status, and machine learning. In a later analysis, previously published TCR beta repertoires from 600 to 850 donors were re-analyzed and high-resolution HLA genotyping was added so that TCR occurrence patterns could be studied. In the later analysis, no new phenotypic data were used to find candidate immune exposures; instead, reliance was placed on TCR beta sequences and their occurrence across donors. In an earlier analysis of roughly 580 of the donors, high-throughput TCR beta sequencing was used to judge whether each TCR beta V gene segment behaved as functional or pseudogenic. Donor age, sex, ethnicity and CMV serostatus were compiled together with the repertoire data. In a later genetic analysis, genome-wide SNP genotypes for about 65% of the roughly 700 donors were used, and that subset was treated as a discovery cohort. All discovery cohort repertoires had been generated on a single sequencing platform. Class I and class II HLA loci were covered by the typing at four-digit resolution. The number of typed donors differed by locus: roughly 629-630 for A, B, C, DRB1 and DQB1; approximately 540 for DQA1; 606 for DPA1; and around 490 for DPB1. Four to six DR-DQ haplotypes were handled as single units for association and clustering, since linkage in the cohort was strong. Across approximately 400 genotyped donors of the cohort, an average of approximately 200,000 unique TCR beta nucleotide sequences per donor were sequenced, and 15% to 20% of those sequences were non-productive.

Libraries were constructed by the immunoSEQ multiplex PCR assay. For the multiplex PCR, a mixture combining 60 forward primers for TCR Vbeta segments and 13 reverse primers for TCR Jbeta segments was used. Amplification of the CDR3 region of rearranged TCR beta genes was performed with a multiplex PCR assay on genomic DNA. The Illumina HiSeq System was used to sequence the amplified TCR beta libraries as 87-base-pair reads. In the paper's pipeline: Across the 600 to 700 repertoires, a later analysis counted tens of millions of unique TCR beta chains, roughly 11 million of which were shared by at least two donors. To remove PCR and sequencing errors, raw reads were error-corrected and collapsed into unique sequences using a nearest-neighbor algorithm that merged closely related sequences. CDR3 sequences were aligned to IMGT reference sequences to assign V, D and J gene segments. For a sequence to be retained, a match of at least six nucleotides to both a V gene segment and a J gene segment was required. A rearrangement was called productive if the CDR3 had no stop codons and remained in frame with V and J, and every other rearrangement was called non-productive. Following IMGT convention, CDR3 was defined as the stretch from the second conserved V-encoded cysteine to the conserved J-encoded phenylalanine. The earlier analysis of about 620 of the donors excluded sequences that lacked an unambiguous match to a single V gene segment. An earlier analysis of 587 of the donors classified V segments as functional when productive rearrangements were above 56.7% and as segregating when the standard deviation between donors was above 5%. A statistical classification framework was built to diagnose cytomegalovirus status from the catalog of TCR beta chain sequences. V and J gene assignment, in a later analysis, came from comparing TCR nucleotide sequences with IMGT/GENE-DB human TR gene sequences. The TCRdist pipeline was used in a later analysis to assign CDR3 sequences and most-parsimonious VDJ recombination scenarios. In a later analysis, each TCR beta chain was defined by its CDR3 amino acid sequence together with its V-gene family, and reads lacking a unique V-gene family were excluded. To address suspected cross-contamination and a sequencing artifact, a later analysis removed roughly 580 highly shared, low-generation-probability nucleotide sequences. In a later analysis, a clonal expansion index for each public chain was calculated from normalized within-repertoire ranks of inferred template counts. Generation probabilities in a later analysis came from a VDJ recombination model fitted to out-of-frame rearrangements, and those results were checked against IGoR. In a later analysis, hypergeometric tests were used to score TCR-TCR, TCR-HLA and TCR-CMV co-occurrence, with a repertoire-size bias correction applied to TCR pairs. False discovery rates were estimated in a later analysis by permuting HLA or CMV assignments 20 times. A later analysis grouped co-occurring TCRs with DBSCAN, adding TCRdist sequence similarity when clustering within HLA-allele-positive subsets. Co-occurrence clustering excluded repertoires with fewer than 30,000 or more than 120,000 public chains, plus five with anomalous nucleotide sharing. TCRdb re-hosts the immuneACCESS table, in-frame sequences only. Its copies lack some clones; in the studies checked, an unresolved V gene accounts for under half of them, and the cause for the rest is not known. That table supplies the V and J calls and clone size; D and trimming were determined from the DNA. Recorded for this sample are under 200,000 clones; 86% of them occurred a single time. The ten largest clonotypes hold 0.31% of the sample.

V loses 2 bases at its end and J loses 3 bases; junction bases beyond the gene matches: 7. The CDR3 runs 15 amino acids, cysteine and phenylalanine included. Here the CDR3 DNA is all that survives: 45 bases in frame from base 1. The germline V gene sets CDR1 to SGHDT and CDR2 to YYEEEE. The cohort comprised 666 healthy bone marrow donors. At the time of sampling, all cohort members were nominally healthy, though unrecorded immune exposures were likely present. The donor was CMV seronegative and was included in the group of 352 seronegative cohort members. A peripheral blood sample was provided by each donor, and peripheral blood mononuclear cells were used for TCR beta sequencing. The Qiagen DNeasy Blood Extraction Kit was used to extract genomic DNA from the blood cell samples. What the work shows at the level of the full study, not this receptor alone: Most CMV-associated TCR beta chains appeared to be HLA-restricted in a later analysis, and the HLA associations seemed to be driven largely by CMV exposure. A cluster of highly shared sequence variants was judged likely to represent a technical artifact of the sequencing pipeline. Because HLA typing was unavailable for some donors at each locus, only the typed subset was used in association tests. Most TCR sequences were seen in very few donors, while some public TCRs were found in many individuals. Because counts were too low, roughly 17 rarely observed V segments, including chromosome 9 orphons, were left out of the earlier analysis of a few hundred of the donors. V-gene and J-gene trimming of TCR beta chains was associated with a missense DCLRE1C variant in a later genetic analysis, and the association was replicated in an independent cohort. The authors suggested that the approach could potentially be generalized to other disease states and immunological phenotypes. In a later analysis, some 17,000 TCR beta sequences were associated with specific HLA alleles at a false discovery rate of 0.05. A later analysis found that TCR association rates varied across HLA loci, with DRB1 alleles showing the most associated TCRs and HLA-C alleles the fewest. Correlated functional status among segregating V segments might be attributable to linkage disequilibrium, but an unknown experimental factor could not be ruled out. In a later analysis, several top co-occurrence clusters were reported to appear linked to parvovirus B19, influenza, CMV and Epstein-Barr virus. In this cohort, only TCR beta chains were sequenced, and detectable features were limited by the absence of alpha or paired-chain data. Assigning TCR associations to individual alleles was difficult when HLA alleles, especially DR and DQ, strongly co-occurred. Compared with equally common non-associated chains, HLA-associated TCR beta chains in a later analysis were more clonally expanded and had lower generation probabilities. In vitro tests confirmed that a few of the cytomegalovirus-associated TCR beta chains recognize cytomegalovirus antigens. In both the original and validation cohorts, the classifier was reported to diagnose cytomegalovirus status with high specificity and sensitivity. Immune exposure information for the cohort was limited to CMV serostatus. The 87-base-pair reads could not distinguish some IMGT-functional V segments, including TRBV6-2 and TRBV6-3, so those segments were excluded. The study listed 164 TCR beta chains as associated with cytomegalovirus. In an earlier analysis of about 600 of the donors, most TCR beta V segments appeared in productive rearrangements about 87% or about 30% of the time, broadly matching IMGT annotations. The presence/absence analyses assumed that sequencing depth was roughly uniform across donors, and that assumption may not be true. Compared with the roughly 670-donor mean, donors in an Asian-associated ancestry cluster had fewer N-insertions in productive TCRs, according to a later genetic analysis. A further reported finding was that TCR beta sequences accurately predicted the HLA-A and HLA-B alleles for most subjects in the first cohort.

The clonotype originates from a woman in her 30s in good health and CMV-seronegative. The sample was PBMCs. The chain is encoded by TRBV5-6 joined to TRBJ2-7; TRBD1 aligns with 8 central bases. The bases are TGTGCCAGCAGCTTACCGGGACAGGTCCGCTACGAGCAGTACTTC. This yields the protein CASSLPGQVRYEQYF.